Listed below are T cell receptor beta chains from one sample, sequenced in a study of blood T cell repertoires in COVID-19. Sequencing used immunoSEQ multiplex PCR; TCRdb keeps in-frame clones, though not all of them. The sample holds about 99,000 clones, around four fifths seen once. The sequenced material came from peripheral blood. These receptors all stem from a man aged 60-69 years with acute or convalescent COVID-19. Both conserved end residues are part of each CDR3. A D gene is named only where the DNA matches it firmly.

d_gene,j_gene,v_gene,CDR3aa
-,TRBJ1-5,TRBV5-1,CASSPQTGGNQPQHF
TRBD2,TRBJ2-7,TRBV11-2,CASSLGSREREQYF
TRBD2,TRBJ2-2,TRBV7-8,CASSPLWGRAGELFF
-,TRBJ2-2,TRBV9,CASSPRAATGELFF
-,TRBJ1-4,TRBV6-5,CASSFRQAREKLFF
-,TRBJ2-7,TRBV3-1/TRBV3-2,CASSQGGVSEQYF
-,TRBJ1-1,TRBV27,CASGTTGSYAEAFF
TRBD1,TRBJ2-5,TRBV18,CASSPPGQPKETQYF
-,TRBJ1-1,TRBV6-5,CASGSGTSHTEAFF
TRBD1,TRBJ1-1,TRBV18,CASSPGTENTEAFF
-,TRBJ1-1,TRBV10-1,CASSPGHSGRTEAFF
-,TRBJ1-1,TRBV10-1,CASSQTDGVWTEAFF
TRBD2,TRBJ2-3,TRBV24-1,CATSAAGTSGRGTQYF
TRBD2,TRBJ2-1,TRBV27,CASSFPTSGRSSYNEQFF
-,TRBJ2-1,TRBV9,CASSRGQQSYNEQFF
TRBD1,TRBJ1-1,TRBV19,CASREDRRYTEAFF
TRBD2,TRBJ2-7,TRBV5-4,CASSFRLAGGHEQYF
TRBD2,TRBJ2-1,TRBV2,CASRTDTSGRAPNEQFF
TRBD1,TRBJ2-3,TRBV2,CASRQQGATDTQYF
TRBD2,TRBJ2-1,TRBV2,CASSTGTSANNEQFF
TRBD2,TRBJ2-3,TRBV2,CASKEGLAGGPDTQYF
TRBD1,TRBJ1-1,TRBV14,CASSLAKAGGARAEAFF
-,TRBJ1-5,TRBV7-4,CASSSNQPQHF
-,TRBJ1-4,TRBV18,CASSPGGALDEKLFF
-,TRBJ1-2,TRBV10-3,CASSGGGRGYTF
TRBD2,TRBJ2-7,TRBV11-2,CASSQSRPGLAGEYEQYF
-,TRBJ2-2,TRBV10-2,CASREQLAVTGELFF
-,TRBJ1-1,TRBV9,CASSTRGTEAFF
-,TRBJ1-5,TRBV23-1,CASSQKESLNQPQHF
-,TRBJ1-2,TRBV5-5,CASSLRHNEIDGYTF
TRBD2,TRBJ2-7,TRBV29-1,CSVILAGVSEQYF
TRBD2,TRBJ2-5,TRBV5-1,CASSLAPRGGGQETQYF
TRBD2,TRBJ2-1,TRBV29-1,CSVTTRLADYNEQFF
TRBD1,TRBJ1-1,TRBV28,CASSSPSGTDEAFF
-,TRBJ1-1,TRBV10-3,CAISTGTTNTEAFF
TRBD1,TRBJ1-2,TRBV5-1,CASSLGDSIYGYTF
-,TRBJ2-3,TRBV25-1,CASSDREKSDTQYF
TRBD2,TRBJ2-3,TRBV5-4,CASSSQLAGGTDTQYF
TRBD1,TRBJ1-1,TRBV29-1,CSGRDRDDTEAFF
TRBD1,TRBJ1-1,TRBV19,CASSVPGQGGTEAFF
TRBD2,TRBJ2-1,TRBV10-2,CASSDPRTSGGRSEQFF
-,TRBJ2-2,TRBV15,CATSRASGELFF
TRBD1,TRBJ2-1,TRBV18,CASSPQGQATNEQFF
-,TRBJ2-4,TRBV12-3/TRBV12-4,CASSLTGARYF
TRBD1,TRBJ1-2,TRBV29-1,CSVRTGGYYGYTF
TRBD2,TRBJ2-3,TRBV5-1,CASSPGTSGSSTDTQYF
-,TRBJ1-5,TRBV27,CASSLWAGGTGNQPQHF